These 30 T cell receptor beta chains originate from one sample sequenced in a study of cytomegalovirus exposure and HLA in healthy donors. The PCR was carried out with 60 Vbeta primers and 13 Jbeta primers. Data came from immunoSEQ multiplex PCR; TCRdb stores just in-frame clones and leaves some out. The sample has approximately 170,000 clones, around 81% seen once. The specimen was PBMCs. The origin of the receptors is a middle-aged man in good health and CMV-seronegative.

The J gene is TRBJ1-5, the V gene TRBV30; 9 bases fit TRBD1. The CDR3 spans 15 residues. Germline CDR1 reads GTSNPN; CDR2 reads SVGIG (reference sequence). Losses at the gene ends were 2 bases for V and 2 bases for J; bases not matched to a gene: 4. For the CDR3, the DNA is TGTGCCTGGAGTCCTCGGGACAGGGGCAATCAGCCCCAGCATTTT. Protein product: CAWSPRDRGNQPQHF. The entire variable domain, with the rest obtained from reference TRBV30 and TRBJ1-5, is as follows: SQTIHQWPATLVQPVGSPLSLECTVEGTSNPNLYWYRQAAGRGLQLLFYSVGIGQISSEVPQNLSASRPQDRQFILSSKKLLLSDSGFYLCAWSPRDRGNQPQHFGDGTRLSIL.

The chain is built from TRBV10-1 and TRBJ2-2, with D tentatively TRBD1 (6 bases). Germline loops: CDR1 WNHNN, CDR2 SYGVQD (reference sequence). CDR3 size: 16 residues. V was shortened by 3 bases and J by 2 bases, with 13 bases between the two germline ends. The CDR3 loop reads CASSEETGHNTGELFF. As DNA, the CDR3 is TGCGCCAGCAGTGAAGAGACAGGACATAACACCGGGGAGCTGTTTTTT.

The chain uses TRBV6-1 and TRBJ2-7; a weak D match, TRBD2 (6 bases). V was trimmed by 2 bases and J by 2 bases, leaving 16 bases between them. The germline V gene has CDR1 MNHNS and CDR2 SASEGT. CDR3 length equals 16 residues. CDR3 sequence: CASSERLEREAYEQYF. CDR3 DNA sequence: TGTGCCAGCAGTGAAAGATTGGAAAGGGAGGCCTACGAGCAGTACTTC.

This sequence joins TRBV10-1 and TRBJ2-5; the D is unclear. With the DNA end fitting TRBJ2-7 better, the J assignment may be wrong. The CDR3 runs 12 residues. Per germline, CDR1 WNHNN and CDR2 SYGVQD (reference sequence). CDR3 region: CASSDWAYEQYF. The CDR3, as DNA: TGCGCCAGCAGTGACTGGGCCTACGAGCAGTACTTC.

The chain's CDR3 is CATSRTGTYNEQFF. In DNA, the CDR3 is TGTGCCACCAGCAGGACAGGGACCTACAATGAGCAGTTCTTC. The chain couples TRBV15 to TRBJ2-1; 7 bases map to TRBD1. CDR1 LNHNV and CDR2 YYDKDF come from the germline V gene (reference sequence). This CDR3 has 14 amino acids. V was pared by 3 bases and J by 2 bases, with 1 base of the junction left unmatched.

V usage is TRBV2 and J usage is TRBJ1-5; D gene uncertain. Germline values: CDR1 SNHLY, CDR2 FYNNEI. This CDR3 is built from 14 residues. The ends were cut back, 4 bases at V and 5 bases at J, with 12 bases in the middle. CDR3 amino acids: CASSGSDTYQPQHF. The CDR3 nucleotides are TGTGCCAGCAGTGGATCCGACACGTATCAGCCCCAGCATTTT.

The chain couples TRBV7-8 to TRBJ2-7; possible D gene TRBD1, 6 bases. The germline V and J ends were trimmed by 5 bases and 4 bases, with 15 bases remaining between them. Germline CDR1 and CDR2: SGHVS and FQNEAQ. This CDR3 region has 14 residues. The CDR3 sequence is CASSQRLGQYEQYV. CDR3 nucleotides: TGTGCCAGCAGCCAACGCCTTGGACAGTACGAGCAGTACGTC.

The V and J genes are TRBV5-4 and TRBJ2-5, with 8 bases that match TRBD2. The J call may not be correct, given that the DNA end is closer to TRBJ2-7. The V gene's germline CDR1 is SGHNT and CDR2 YYREEE (reference sequence). The CDR3 sequence is 15 residues long. The CDR3 bases are TGTGCCAGCAGCTTGGCGGGACTAGTTACCTACGAGCAGTACTTC. Protein: CASSLAGLVTYEQYF.

The rearrangement uses TRBV7-3 and TRBJ2-1; 8 nucleotides match TRBD2. This CDR3 is built from 17 residues. V lost 5 bases to trimming and J lost 9 bases; unmatched junction nucleotides: 18. Germline CDR1 SGHTA, CDR2 FQGTGA. The CDR3 DNA follows: TGTGCCAGCAGCCTAAGAGGCTCGGCGGGAGGATTAGGTGAGCAGTTCTTC. Encoded protein: CASSLRGSAGGLGEQFF. The complete variable domain, with remaining parts taken from reference TRBV7-3 and TRBJ2-1, reads GAGVSQTPSNKVTEKGKYVELRCDPISGHTALYWYRQSLGQGPEFLIYFQGTGAADDSGLPNDRFFAVRPEGSVSTLKIQRTERGDSAVYLCASSLRGSAGGLGEQFFGPGTRLTVL.

CDR3 in amino acids: CASSLAGSYEQYF. The CDR3 nucleotides read TGTGCCAGCAGCTTGGCTGGGAGCTACGAGCAGTACTTC. This rearrangement joins TRBV5-5 to TRBJ2-7, with D perhaps TRBD2 (5 bases). The CDR3 totals 13 residues. Germline values: CDR1 SGHKS, CDR2 YYEKEE (reference sequence). V lost 0 bases, J lost 3 bases, and 7 bases lay in between. Full variable domain (remainder filled in from reference TRBV5-5 and TRBJ2-7): DAGVTQSPTHLIKTRGQQVTLRCSPISGHKSVSWYQQVLGQGPQFIFQYYEKEERGRGNFPDRFSARQFPNYSSELNVNALLLGDSALYLCASSLAGSYEQYFGPGTRLTVT.

The chain carries TRBV27 and TRBJ1-1, with D possibly being TRBD1 (6 bases). This CDR3 is 15 amino acids long. Trimming took off 8 bases at V and 5 bases at J, with 21 bases between the two ends. Per germline, CDR1 MNHEY and CDR2 SMNVEV (reference sequence). The DNA of the CDR3 is TGTGCCAGCTCGGGGGGCAGGGGTAGATCTACTGAAGCTTTCTTT. Amino acid sequence: CASSGGRGRSTEAFF.

This clone has a single count. The gene calls are TRBV21-1 and TRBJ1-3; TRBD1, the table's D call, lacks a check against the DNA. TRBV21-1 is a pseudogene segment. The CDR3 covers 16 residues. This CDR3 is CASTQSREGRGNTIYF. In DNA form, the CDR3 reads TGTGCCAGCACCCAATCCAGGGAAGGCCGAGGAAACACCATATATTTT.

The chain is built from TRBV19 and TRBJ2-1, with a tentative D call TRBD2 (6 bases). Per the germline V gene, CDR1 is LNHDA and CDR2 is SQIVND (reference sequence). The V gene lost 1 base and the J gene lost 3 bases, with 10 bases spanning the gap. This CDR3 comprises 15 residues. Here the CDR3 reads CASSIVGTHYNEQFF. The CDR3 DNA reads TGTGCCAGTAGTATAGTAGGGACTCACTACAATGAGCAGTTCTTC.

This chain connects TRBV6-5 to TRBJ2-3; TRBD2 might be the D (5 bases). Trimming removed 6 bases at V and 10 bases at J, with 17 bases between. The CDR3 consists of 13 residues. The germline CDR1 and CDR2 sequences are MNHEY and SVGAGI. In DNA form, the CDR3 reads TGTGCCAGCAGGGCAAACCTAGCCGGAGCGCAGTATTTT. It specifies CASRANLAGAQYF.

The rearrangement uses TRBV9 and TRBJ2-3; TRBD2 matches 9 bases. Trimming cost V 0 bases and J 2 bases; bases outside gene matches: 7. The CDR3 sequence is 17 residues long. Germline-derived CDR1 and CDR2 are SGDLS and YYNGEE. The CDR3 protein is CASSVAGLASLTDTQYF. Here the CDR3 DNA reads TGTGCCAGCAGCGTAGCTGGACTAGCGTCCCTCACAGATACGCAGTATTTT.

There are a few counts of this clone. The chain carries TRBV2 and TRBJ2-3; TRBD1 aligns across 11 bases. J gave up 5 bases and V 6 bases, and 10 bases lay outside the gene matches. The CDR3 sequence is 16 residues long. Germline CDR1 reads SNHLY; CDR2 reads FYNNEI. The CDR3 DNA follows: TGTGCCAGCAGGAAACCTGGACAGGGGGCGAGAGATACGCAGTATTTT. It codes for CASRKPGQGARDTQYF.

This clone has only one observation. The chain couples TRBV5-4 to TRBJ2-3; 7 bases are a match to TRBD2. Germline-derived CDR1 and CDR2 are SGHNT and YYREEE (reference sequence). The trim removed 0 bases at V and 1 base at J, leaving 11 bases unmatched. The CDR3 is 18 residues long. The CDR3 DNA reads as TGTGCCAGCAGCTTGGGGGCCAGGGCGGGAGCGGGCACAGATACGCAGTATTTT. Protein sequence: CASSLGARAGAGTDTQYF.

V usage is TRBV7-9 and J usage is TRBJ2-3; 9 bases match TRBD1. The CDR3 sequence is 16 residues long. With 4 bases clipped from V and 3 bases from J, the junction kept 8 bases outside the gene matches. CDR1 and CDR2 (germline): SEHNR, FQNEAQ (reference sequence). CDR3 sequence: CASSSAGTGRTDTQYF. The CDR3 bases are TGTGCCAGCAGCTCTGCCGGGACAGGGCGGACAGATACGCAGTATTTT.

The CDR3 nucleotides read TGTGCCAGCAAGGACGGGGGTCGTTCCTACAATGAGCAGTTCTTC. Protein: CASKDGGRSYNEQFF. The chain has TRBV11-1 and TRBJ2-1; D may be TRBD2 (6 bases). There are 15 residues in the CDR3. Trimming removed 7 bases at V and 1 base at J, with 14 bases between. CDR1 SGHAT and CDR2 FQDESV come from the germline V gene (reference sequence).

The chain has TRBV15 and TRBJ1-1; D perhaps matches TRBD1 (6 bases). The CDR3 has 15 amino acids. The germline gives CDR1 LNHNV, CDR2 YYDKDF (reference sequence). Trimming took 4 bases from V and 1 from J, leaving 13 bases between them. The CDR3 DNA reads TGTGCCACCAGCATTGGTCGAGGGGGGAACACTGAAGCTTTCTTT. Its protein product is CATSIGRGGNTEAFF. Drawing the rest from reference TRBV15 and TRBJ1-1, the complete variable domain is DAMVIQNPRYQVTQFGKPVTLSCSQTLNHNVMYWYQQKSSQAPKLLFHYYDKDFNNEADTPDNFQSRRPNTSFCFLDIRSPGLGDTAMYLCATSIGRGGNTEAFFGQGTRLTVV.

The chain links TRBV30 to TRBJ2-3; the D is unclear. V lost 4 bases to trimming and J lost 0 bases, with 14 bases between them. Germline V gives CDR1 GTSNPN, CDR2 SVGIG (reference sequence). The CDR3 totals 15 residues. CDR3 DNA: TGTGCCTGGATAAGTAGAAGTCCTAGCACAGATACGCAGTATTTT. It codes for CAWISRSPSTDTQYF.

The chain joins TRBV7-3 to TRBJ2-6, with D possibly matching TRBD2 (6 bases). Trimming pared 0 bases from V and 1 base from J, leaving 7 bases between. Looked up from germline, CDR1 is SGHTA and CDR2 is FQGTGA. CDR3 size: 16 residues. CDR3 sequence: CASSLTGTSGANVLTF. CDR3 sequence (DNA): TGTGCCAGCAGCTTAACGGGGACTTCTGGGGCCAACGTCCTGACTTTC.

Concerning this clone: Its ends do not fully match the called genes, so a read error is possible. The chain links TRBV7-9 to TRBJ2-5; TRBD2 might be the D (6 bases). CDR1 is SEHNR, CDR2 FQNEAQ, per germline (reference sequence). This CDR3 is 12 amino acids long. CDR3 region: CSSREDKVTQYF. The CDR3 nucleotides read TGTTCCAGCAGGGAGGATAAGGTGACCCAGTACTTC. Full variable domain (rest looked up from reference TRBV7-9 and TRBJ2-5): DTGVSQNPRHKITKRGQNVTFRCDPISEHNRLYWYRQTLGQGPEFLTYFQNEAQLEKSRLLSDRFSAERPKGSFSTLEIQRTEQGDSAMYLCSSREDKVTQYFGPGTRLLVL.

The V and J genes are TRBV4-2 and TRBJ1-1, with 7 bases lining up with TRBD1. CDR3 size: 16 residues. Trimming at V came to 1 base and at J to 5 bases, leaving 10 bases not matched to a gene. Per germline, CDR1 LGHNA and CDR2 YNFKEQ. CDR3: CASSQVSPSGGTEAFF. CDR3 sequence (DNA): TGTGCCAGCAGCCAAGTGTCCCCATCAGGGGGGACTGAAGCTTTCTTT.

This chain uses TRBV28 with TRBJ1-2, with 9 bases matching TRBD1. The V gene's germline CDR1 is MDHEN and CDR2 SYDVKM. The CDR3 runs to 15 residues. With V trimmed by 6 bases and J by 4 bases, 9 bases remained unmatched. The CDR3 coding sequence is TGTGCCAGCAGGACAACAGGGGGCGGAGGCTATGGCTACACCTTC. Amino acids: CASRTTGGGGYGYTF.

This clone was seen just once. The V gene is TRBV7-2, the J gene TRBJ1-2, with D maybe TRBD1 (6 bases). V was pared by 6 bases and J by 1 base, with 15 bases between. There are 15 residues in the CDR3. Germline lookup yields CDR1 SGHTA and CDR2 FQGNSA. CDR3 nucleotides: TGTGCCAGCAGACCACAGGGAGGGCTTAACTATGGCTACACCTTC. This sequence encodes CASRPQGGLNYGYTF.

The CDR3 bases are TGTGCCAGCAGAATTTCACTAGCGGGAGGAGAGACCCAGTACTTC. Amino acids: CASRISLAGGETQYF. V gene TRBV2 combines with J gene TRBJ2-5, with 12 bases matching TRBD2. Germline V gives CDR1 SNHLY, CDR2 FYNNEI. V was clipped by 6 bases and J by 4 bases; unmatched bases: 6. The CDR3 totals 15 residues.

The chain carries TRBV7-6 and TRBJ2-7; the D gene is possibly TRBD2 (6 bases). V was shortened by 4 bases and J by 2 bases, with 18 bases between the two germline ends. The CDR3 covers 16 residues. Germline lookup yields CDR1 SGHVS and CDR2 FNYEAQ. CDR3 protein: CASSSYKLGGPYEQYV. Written as DNA, the CDR3 is TGTGCCAGCAGCTCATATAAGTTGGGAGGCCCCTACGAGCAGTACGTC.

The V and J genes are TRBV28 and TRBJ1-1, with TRBD1 identical over 9 bases. V lost 7 bases to trimming and J lost 5 bases; unmatched junction nucleotides: 8. Germline V gene sequence: CDR1 MDHEN, CDR2 SYDVKM. The CDR3 length is 14 residues. The CDR3 DNA reads TGTGCCAGCACATGGACAGGGGTCAATACTGAAGCTTTCTTT. Its protein product is CASTWTGVNTEAFF.

The chain uses TRBV5-1 and TRBJ1-1; D is perhaps TRBD1 (6 bases). Germline values: CDR1 SGHRS, CDR2 YFSETQ. This CDR3 has 13 amino acids. Trimming took 3 bases from V and 4 from J, leaving 10 bases between them. CDR3 residues: CASSWTDGTEAFF. The CDR3 DNA reads as TGCGCCAGCAGCTGGACAGATGGCACTGAAGCTTTCTTT.